This TCR beta chain was documented in a study of blood T cell repertoires in COVID-19. Whole-study context: Spain, Italy and the United States supplied samples that represented acute and convalescent COVID-19. The analysed material was cDNA or gDNA that came from T cells, B-cell-depleted T cells, or PBMCs.

Germline values: CDR1 MDHEN, CDR2 SYDVKM. The CDR3 has 14 residues. V was shortened by 6 bases and J by 5 bases, with 16 bases between the two germline ends. Authors' data handling: Reference gene primer amplification gave estimated nucleated cell counts. The table came from immunoSEQ multiplex PCR; TCRdb's copy has only in-frame clones and leaves some out. From that table come the V and J calls and clone size; the DNA was used to work out D and trimming. Among 250,000 or so clones listed, over 75% were seen once. This clonotype originated in a man aged 25 to 45 who had recovered from COVID-19. This chain links TRBV28 with TRBJ2-5, with TRBD1 as a possible D gene (6 bases). Sequencing was performed on peripheral blood. The CDR3 DNA reads TGTGCCAGCAGGGCCAGGGGCGCGAAGGAGACCCAGTACTTC. It encodes CASRARGAKETQYF.